The 28 T cell receptor beta chains reported below all come from one sample, sequenced in a study of OX40 agonist ivuxolimab in advanced cancers. Libraries came from the immunoSEQ multiplex PCR assay. This immuneACCESS table, as held by TCRdb, lists in-frame sequences with V and J called but not all clones. Of the missing ones, under half trace to an unresolved V gene in checked studies; the others have no known cause. A total of tens of thousands of clones appear in this sample, 65% to 90% of them only once. The ten most abundant clones make up about 15% of the sample. The material sequenced was CD4+ or CD8+ T cells sorted from blood, taken in a trial of the OX40 agonist ivuxolimab. The receptors stem from an adult with an advanced solid tumor such as melanoma, head and neck, liver or kidney cancer.

This clone was detected only a few times. The CDR3 is CASSLSWTGVDGYTF. DNA of the CDR3: TGTGCCAGCAGTTTATCGTGGACAGGGGTCGATGGCTACACCTTC. The chain links TRBV27 to TRBJ1-2; 9 bases are shared with TRBD1. The CDR3 loop spans 15 amino acids. Germline V gene lookup returns CDR1 MNHEY and CDR2 SMNVEV (reference sequence). Germline trimming cut 0 bases from V and 6 bases from J; bases unmatched to any gene: 5.

The J gene is TRBJ2-1, the V gene TRBV5-5; maybe TRBD2 (5 bases). Per germline, CDR1 SGHKS and CDR2 YYEKEE (reference sequence). The CDR3 sequence is 13 residues long. The V end lost 1 base, the J end lost 8 bases, and 10 bases lay between the germline ends. CDR3 protein: CASSLRGKDEQFF. CDR3 coding DNA: TGTGCCAGCAGCTTGCGGGGTAAAGATGAGCAGTTCTTC.

The CDR3 region has the DNA TGTGCCAGCAGCCGGGACAGACGCCCACTGATTATCTACGAGCAGTACTTC. Translating gives CASSRDRRPLIIYEQYF. The chain combines TRBV5-6 with TRBJ2-7; TRBD1 agrees at 7 bases. Germline trimming cut 4 bases from V and 3 bases from J; bases unmatched to any gene: 16. Germline V lookup: CDR1 SGHDT, CDR2 YYEEEE. The CDR3 runs 17 residues.

This clone was observed a single time. This chain uses TRBV5-5 with TRBJ1-1; possible D gene TRBD1, 5 bases. V was trimmed by 2 bases and J by 2 bases, leaving 25 bases between them. Germline CDR1 is SGHKS and CDR2 is YYEKEE (reference sequence). The CDR3 length is 19 residues. The CDR3 region is CASSFYVGGINRGNTEAFF. The CDR3 DNA follows: TGTGCCAGCAGCTTTTACGTTGGGGGGATCAACCGAGGAAACACTGAAGCTTTCTTT.

V and J are TRBV7-9 and TRBJ2-1, with D unresolved. Trimming took 5 bases from V and 3 from J, leaving 5 bases between them. The length of the CDR3 is 12 residues. Germline V CDR1 and CDR2: SEHNR, FQNEAQ (reference sequence). CDR3 protein: CASSHDYNEQFF. In DNA, the CDR3 is TGTGCCAGCAGCCACGACTACAATGAGCAGTTCTTC. Full variable domain (missing parts from reference TRBV7-9 and TRBJ2-1): DTGVSQNPRHKITKRGQNVTFRCDPISEHNRLYWYRQTLGQGPEFLTYFQNEAQLEKSRLLSDRFSAERPKGSFSTLEIQRTEQGDSAMYLCASSHDYNEQFFGPGTRLTVL.

V gene TRBV15 combines with J gene TRBJ2-1; D unclear. CDR3 length: 15 amino acids. V lost 1 base and J 0 bases, leaving 7 bases between the germline ends. Germline loops: CDR1 LNHNV, CDR2 YYDKDF (reference sequence). The CDR3: CATSRVASSYNEQFF. CDR3 nucleotide sequence: TGTGCCACCAGCAGAGTGGCGAGCTCCTACAATGAGCAGTTCTTC.

The chain is built from TRBV13 and TRBJ1-3, with 9 bases lining up with TRBD1. CDR1 and CDR2 (germline): PRHDT, FYEKMQ (reference sequence). The trim removed 5 bases at V and 2 bases at J, leaving 10 bases unmatched. This CDR3 contains 17 residues. CDR3 in DNA: TGTGCCAGCAGCCCCCGTACAGGGGGCGCTACTGGAAACACCATATATTTT. This sequence encodes CASSPRTGGATGNTIYF.

V gene TRBV6-5 combines with J gene TRBJ2-5; maybe TRBD1 (5 bases). CDR1 is MNHEY, CDR2 SVGAGI, per germline. Trimming shortened V by 3 bases and J by 3 bases, and 11 bases separated the two germline ends. The CDR3 is 14 amino acids. In DNA form, the CDR3 reads TGTGCCAGCAGTTATCCAGGGTTTGAAGAGACCCAGTACTTC. Protein: CASSYPGFEETQYF.

This chain's CDR3 is CASSFGTGSYNEQFF. Written as DNA, the CDR3 is TGTGCCAGCAGTTTTGGGACAGGGTCCTACAATGAGCAGTTCTTC. The V gene is TRBV27, the J gene TRBJ2-1; 9 bases are shared with TRBD1. Unmatched junction bases numbered 1, after V lost 3 bases and J lost 1 base. CDR1 and CDR2 from the germline V gene are MNHEY and SMNVEV (reference sequence). The length of the CDR3 is 15 residues.

The gene calls are TRBV5-4 and TRBJ2-7, with D possibly being TRBD1 (5 bases). The CDR3 spans 15 residues. Germline assignment: CDR1 SGHNT and CDR2 YYREEE (reference sequence). With 4 bases removed from V and 0 bases from J, the gap between germline ends came to 14 bases. The CDR3 nucleotides are TGTGCCAGCAGCCTGGGGCAGACCGGCTCCTACGAGCAGTACTTC. Amino acids: CASSLGQTGSYEQYF.

The rearrangement uses TRBV4-3 and TRBJ2-1, with D possibly matching TRBD2 (6 bases). The CDR3 is 17 residues long. V dropped 0 bases and J dropped 7 bases, with 19 bases sitting between them. The V gene's germline CDR1 is LGHNA and CDR2 YSLEER. This chain's CDR3 is CASSQDIGSLGGNEQFF. The CDR3, as DNA: TGCGCCAGCAGCCAAGACATAGGGTCTTTGGGGGGAAATGAGCAGTTCTTC.

This chain links TRBV7-9 with TRBJ2-7; TRBD1 is a possible D gene (5 bases). CDR1 SEHNR and CDR2 FQNEAQ come from the germline V gene (reference sequence). The CDR3 runs 15 residues. The V end was cut by 5 bases, the J end by 2 bases, with 16 bases between. The CDR3 nucleotides are TGTGCCAGCAGCCCGGACACCCGGTTAGCCTACGAGCAGTACTTC. Protein: CASSPDTRLAYEQYF.

The J gene is TRBJ1-6, the V gene TRBV27; no clear D gene. Trimming took 0 bases from V and 13 from J, leaving 7 bases between them. CDR3 length: 12 residues. Germline values: CDR1 MNHEY, CDR2 SMNVEV (reference sequence). CDR3 protein: CASSLSRSPLHF. The DNA of the CDR3 is TGTGCCAGCAGTTTATCGAGGAGTCCCCTCCACTTT.

This clone is large (0.1 to 1%) within its sample. The V and J genes are TRBV9 and TRBJ2-3; D tentatively reads TRBD1 or TRBD2 (5 bases each). Germline V lookup: CDR1 SGDLS, CDR2 YYNGEE. There are 16 residues in the CDR3. Trimming removed 4 bases from V and 2 bases from J, with 17 bases in between. The CDR3 protein is CASSPYAGADTDTQYF. CDR3 DNA sequence: TGTGCCAGCAGCCCCTATGCCGGGGCGGACACAGATACGCAGTATTTT.

V usage is TRBV15 and J usage is TRBJ2-2, with unresolved D. CDR3 length: 14 residues. The V gene lost 0 bases and the J gene lost 3 bases, with 5 bases spanning the gap. From germline, CDR1 is LNHNV and CDR2 YYDKDF (reference sequence). The CDR3 loop is CATSRDRDTGELFF. The CDR3 DNA sequence: TGTGCCACCAGCAGAGATAGGGACACCGGGGAGCTGTTTTTT.

This clone was detected only once. CDR3 bases: TGTGCCAGCAGCCAACTCAGGGTAGGAGAGACCCAGTACTTC. Residues: CASSQLRVGETQYF. V gene TRBV6-5 combines with J gene TRBJ2-5, with a tentative D call TRBD1 (5 bases). Trimming took 6 bases from V and 4 from J, leaving 15 bases between them. CDR1 and CDR2 (germline): MNHEY, SVGAGI. The CDR3 has 14 residues.

V usage is TRBV10-1 and J usage is TRBJ2-3, with a weak D call TRBD1 (6 bases). Germline V lookup: CDR1 WNHNN, CDR2 SYGVQD (reference sequence). V was shortened by 5 bases and J by 2 bases, with 14 bases between the two germline ends. This CDR3 is 15 amino acids long. In DNA, the CDR3 is TGCGCCAGCAGTAATCGACAGGAGCTCACAGATACGCAGTATTTT. This encodes CASSNRQELTDTQYF.

This chain links TRBV7-9 with TRBJ1-1, with a weak D call TRBD1 (6 bases). The germline gives CDR1 SEHNR, CDR2 FQNEAQ (reference sequence). Trimming cost V 5 bases and J 5 bases, with 15 bases left between them. This CDR3 contains 14 residues. The CDR3 coding sequence is TGTGCCAGCAGCACCCGACAGGAGAGGACTGAAGCTTTCTTT. Translated: CASSTRQERTEAFF.

This chain connects TRBV27 to TRBJ2-1; 8 bases match TRBD2. There are 16 residues in the CDR3. Per germline, CDR1 MNHEY and CDR2 SMNVEV (reference sequence). V lost 5 bases, J lost 7 bases, and 13 bases stayed unmatched. The CDR3 sequence: CASSPDSGNVWNEQFF. CDR3 sequence (DNA): TGTGCCAGCAGTCCCGATAGCGGGAATGTTTGGAATGAGCAGTTCTTC.

This chain joins TRBV30 and TRBJ2-3; the D is unclear. Germline V lookup: CDR1 GTSNPN, CDR2 SVGIG (reference sequence). This CDR3 comprises 12 residues. Deletions cut 0 bases from V and 2 bases from J, with 3 bases between. CDR3 bases: TGTGCCTGGAGTGTGAACACAGATACGCAGTATTTT. Translation: CAWSVNTDTQYF.

The rearrangement links TRBV4-1 to TRBJ1-5, with D possibly matching TRBD1 (5 bases). Trimming took 2 bases from V and 6 from J, leaving 17 bases between them. The CDR3 runs to 16 residues. The V gene's germline CDR1 is MGHRA and CDR2 YSYEKL. In DNA, the CDR3 is TGCGCCAGCAGCCAACAAGCCGAAGGCGGGGGTCAGCCCCAGCATTTT. Amino acids: CASSQQAEGGGQPQHF.

This chain joins TRBV27 and TRBJ2-1, with D possibly TRBD2 on 6 matching bases. Trimming removed 2 bases at V and 2 bases at J, with 10 bases between. CDR1 MNHEY and CDR2 SMNVEV come from the germline V gene (reference sequence). This CDR3 is 15 amino acids long. The chain's CDR3 is CASSLLGGTYNEQFF. CDR3 coding DNA: TGTGCCAGCAGTTTACTGGGAGGAACCTACAATGAGCAGTTCTTC.

The CDR3 loop is CASSDGREQETQYF. The CDR3 DNA follows: TGTGCCAGCAGTGATGGAAGGGAACAAGAGACCCAGTACTTC. V is TRBV2 and J is TRBJ2-5; no firm D call. The germline V gene has CDR1 SNHLY and CDR2 FYNNEI. The CDR3 has 14 residues. Trimming left V 3 bases short and J 2 bases short, with 10 bases between.

The chain is built from TRBV5-1 and TRBJ2-1; D may be TRBD1 or TRBD2 (5 bases each). The length of the CDR3 is 11 residues. The germline CDR1 and CDR2 sequences are SGHRS and YFSETQ. Trimming pared 2 bases from V and 9 bases from J, leaving 6 bases between. Here the CDR3 DNA reads TGCGCCAGCAGCTTTGGGGGTGAGCAGTTCTTC. As protein: CASSFGGEQFF. The full variable domain, its missing parts supplied by reference TRBV5-1 and TRBJ2-1, is KAGVTQTPRYLIKTRGQQVTLSCSPISGHRSVSWYQQTPGQGLQFLFEYFSETQRNKGNFPGRFSGRQFSNSRSEMNVSTLELGDSALYLCASSFGGEQFFGPGTRLTVL.

The chain employs TRBV15 and TRBJ1-1; 8 nucleotides line up with TRBD1. CDR1 is LNHNV and CDR2 is YYDKDF in the germline V gene (reference sequence). The CDR3 length is 15 residues. V trimming: 4 bases; J trimming: 0 bases; junction bases outside the gene matches: 4. The CDR3 region has the DNA TGTGCCACCAGCAAGGGACAGGCGCTGAACACTGAAGCTTTCTTT. Its protein product is CATSKGQALNTEAFF.

The chain is built from TRBV27 and TRBJ1-4; D uncertain. The CDR3 totals 17 residues. Germline lookup yields CDR1 MNHEY and CDR2 SMNVEV (reference sequence). The germline V and J ends were trimmed by 2 bases and 4 bases, with 17 bases remaining between them. The CDR3 loop reads CASSLLRSGWGNEKLFF. CDR3 bases: TGTGCCAGCAGTTTACTCCGGTCGGGTTGGGGTAATGAAAAACTGTTTTTT. The variable domain in full, completed from reference TRBV27 and TRBJ1-4, reads EAQVTQNPRYLITVTGKKLTVTCSQNMNHEYMSWYRQDPGLGLRQIYYSMNVEVTDKGDVPEGYKVSRKEKRNFPLILESPSPNQTSLYFCASSLLRSGWGNEKLFFGSGTQLSVL.

This clone was counted once. J is TRBJ2-3 and V is TRBV6-5; 11 nucleotides line up with TRBD1. Germline CDR1 MNHEY, CDR2 SVGAGI. The junction had 7 bases not matched to a gene; V was cut back by 7 bases and J by 4 bases. This CDR3 has 15 residues. The CDR3 here is CASIDGTGGADTQYF. The CDR3 region has the DNA TGTGCCAGCATCGACGGGACAGGGGGAGCAGATACGCAGTATTTT.

This clone was observed once. The chain links TRBV10-3 to TRBJ2-1; D ambiguous. CDR3 length: 13 residues. Trimming took off 2 bases at V and 7 bases at J, with 9 bases between the two ends. Germline V CDR1 and CDR2: ENHRY, SYGVKD. CDR3 nucleotide sequence: TGTGCCATCAGTGAGCGGGCGATGAATGAGCAGTTCTTC. The encoded protein is CAISERAMNEQFF.